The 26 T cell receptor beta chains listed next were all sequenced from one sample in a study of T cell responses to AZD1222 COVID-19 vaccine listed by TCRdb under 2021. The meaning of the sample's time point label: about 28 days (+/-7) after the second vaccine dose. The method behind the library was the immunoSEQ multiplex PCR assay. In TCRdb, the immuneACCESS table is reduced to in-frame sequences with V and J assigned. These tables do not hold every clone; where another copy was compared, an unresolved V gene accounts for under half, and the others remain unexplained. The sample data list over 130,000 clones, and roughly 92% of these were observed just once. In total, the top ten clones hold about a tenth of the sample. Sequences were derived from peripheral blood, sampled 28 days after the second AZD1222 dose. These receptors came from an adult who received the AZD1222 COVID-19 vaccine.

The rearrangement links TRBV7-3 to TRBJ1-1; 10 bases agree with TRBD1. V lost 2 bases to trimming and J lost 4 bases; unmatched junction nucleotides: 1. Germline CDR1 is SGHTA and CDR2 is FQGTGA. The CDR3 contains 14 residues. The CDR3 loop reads CASSLGTGATEAFF. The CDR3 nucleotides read TGTGCCAGCAGCTTAGGGACAGGGGCCACTGAAGCTTTCTTT.

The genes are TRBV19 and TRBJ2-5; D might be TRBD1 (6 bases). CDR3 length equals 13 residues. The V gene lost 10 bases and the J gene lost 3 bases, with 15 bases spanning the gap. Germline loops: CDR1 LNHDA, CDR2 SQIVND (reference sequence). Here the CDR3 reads CATPKGQKETQYF. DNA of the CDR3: TGTGCCACACCCAAAGGACAGAAAGAGACCCAGTACTTC.

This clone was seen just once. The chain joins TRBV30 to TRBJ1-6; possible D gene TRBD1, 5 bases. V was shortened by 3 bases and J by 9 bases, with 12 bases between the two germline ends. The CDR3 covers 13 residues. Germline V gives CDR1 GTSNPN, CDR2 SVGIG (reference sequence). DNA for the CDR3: TGTGCCTGGAGGGACACCGTGGGTTCACCCCTCCACTTT. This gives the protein CAWRDTVGSPLHF.

CDR3 coding DNA: TGTGCCAGCAGTTTATACCGGGGCGGTGAGCAGTTCTTC. Amino acid sequence: CASSLYRGGEQFF. J is TRBJ2-1 and V is TRBV27; D may correspond to TRBD1 or TRBD2 (5 bases each). The V gene's germline CDR1 is MNHEY and CDR2 SMNVEV (reference sequence). Trimming cost V 1 base and J 9 bases, with 10 bases left between them. The CDR3 length is 13 residues.

The CDR3 nucleotides are TGTGCCAGTAGTATAGCAGGGGACAACTATGGCTACACCTTC. Protein product: CASSIAGDNYGYTF. The chain joins TRBV19 to TRBJ1-2, with D tentatively TRBD1 (6 bases). This CDR3 contains 14 residues. V lost 1 base to trimming and J lost 2 bases, with 8 bases between them. CDR1 and CDR2 (germline): LNHDA, SQIVND (reference sequence).

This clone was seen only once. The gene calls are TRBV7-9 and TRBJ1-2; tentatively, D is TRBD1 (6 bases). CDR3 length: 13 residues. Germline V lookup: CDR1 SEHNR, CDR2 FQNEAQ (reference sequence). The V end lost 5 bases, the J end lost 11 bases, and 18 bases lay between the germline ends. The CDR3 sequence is CASSPVGGHGYTF. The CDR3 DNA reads TGTGCCAGCAGCCCTGTGGGGGGGCACGGGTACACCTTC.

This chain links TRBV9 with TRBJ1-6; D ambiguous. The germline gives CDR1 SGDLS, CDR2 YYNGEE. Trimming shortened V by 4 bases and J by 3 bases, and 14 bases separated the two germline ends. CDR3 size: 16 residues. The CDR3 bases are TGTGCCAGCAGCCCCGGAGGAACGAACTATAATTCACCCCTCCACTTT. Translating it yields CASSPGGTNYNSPLHF.

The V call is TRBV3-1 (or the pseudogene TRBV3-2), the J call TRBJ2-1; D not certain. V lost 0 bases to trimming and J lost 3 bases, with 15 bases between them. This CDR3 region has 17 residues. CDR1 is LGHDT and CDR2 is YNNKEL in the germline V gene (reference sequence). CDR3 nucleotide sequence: TGTGCCAGCAGCCAAGACGCGACTGTAACCTTCTACAATGAGCAGTTCTTC. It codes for CASSQDATVTFYNEQFF.

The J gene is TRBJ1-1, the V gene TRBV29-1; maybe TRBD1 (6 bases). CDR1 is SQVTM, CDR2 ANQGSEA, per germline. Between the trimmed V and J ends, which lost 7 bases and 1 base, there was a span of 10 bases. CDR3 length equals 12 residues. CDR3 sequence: CSAATGNTEAFF. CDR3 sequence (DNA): TGCAGCGCGGCGACAGGGAACACTGAAGCTTTCTTT. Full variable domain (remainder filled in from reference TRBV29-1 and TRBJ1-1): SAVISQKPSRDICQRGTSLTIQCQVDSQVTMMFWYRQQPGQSLTLIATANQGSEATYESGFVIDKFPISRPNLTFSTLTVSNMSPEDSSIYLCSAATGNTEAFFGQGTRLTVV.

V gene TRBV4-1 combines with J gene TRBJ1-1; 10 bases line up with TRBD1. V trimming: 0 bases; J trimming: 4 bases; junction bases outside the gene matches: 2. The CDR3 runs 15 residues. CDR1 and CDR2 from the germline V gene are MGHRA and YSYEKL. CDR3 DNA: TGCGCCAGCAGCCAAGAGGGACAGGGGCTCACTGAAGCTTTCTTT. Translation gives CASSQEGQGLTEAFF.

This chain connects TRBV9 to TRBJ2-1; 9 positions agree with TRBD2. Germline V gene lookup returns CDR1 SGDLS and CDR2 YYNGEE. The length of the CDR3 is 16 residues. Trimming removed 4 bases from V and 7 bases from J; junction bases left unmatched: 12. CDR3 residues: CASSPNIAGVGNEQFF. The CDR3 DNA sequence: TGTGCCAGCAGCCCAAATATAGCGGGAGTGGGAAATGAGCAGTTCTTC. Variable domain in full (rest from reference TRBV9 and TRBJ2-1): DSGVTQTPKHLITATGQRVTLRCSPRSGDLSVYWYQQSLDQGLQFLIQYYNGEERAKGNILERFSAQQFPDLHSELNLSSLELGDSALYFCASSPNIAGVGNEQFFGPGTRLTVL.

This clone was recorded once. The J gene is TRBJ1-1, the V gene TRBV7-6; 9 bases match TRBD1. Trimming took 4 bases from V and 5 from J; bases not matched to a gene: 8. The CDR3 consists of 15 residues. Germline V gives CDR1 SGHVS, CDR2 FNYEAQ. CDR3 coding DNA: TGTGCCAGCAGCTCTTCTGGACAGGGGAAGACTGAAGCTTTCTTT. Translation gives CASSSSGQGKTEAFF.

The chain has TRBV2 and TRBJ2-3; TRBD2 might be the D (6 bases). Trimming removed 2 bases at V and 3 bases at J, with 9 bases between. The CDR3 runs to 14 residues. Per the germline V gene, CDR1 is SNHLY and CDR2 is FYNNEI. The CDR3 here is CASSESGGTDTQYF. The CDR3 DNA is TGTGCCAGCAGTGAAAGTGGGGGGACAGATACGCAGTATTTT. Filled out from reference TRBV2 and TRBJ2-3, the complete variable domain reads EPEVTQTPSHQVTQMGQEVILRCVPISNHLYFYWYRQILGQKVEFLVSFYNNEISEKSEIFDDQFSVERPDGSNFTLKIRSTKLEDSAMYFCASSESGGTDTQYFGPGTRLTVL.

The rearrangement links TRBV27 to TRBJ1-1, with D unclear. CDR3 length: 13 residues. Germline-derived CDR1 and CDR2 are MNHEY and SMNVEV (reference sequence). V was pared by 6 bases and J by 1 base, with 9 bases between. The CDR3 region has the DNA TGTGCCAGCAGCAGAGCAGGGAACACTGAAGCTTTCTTT. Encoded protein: CASSRAGNTEAFF.

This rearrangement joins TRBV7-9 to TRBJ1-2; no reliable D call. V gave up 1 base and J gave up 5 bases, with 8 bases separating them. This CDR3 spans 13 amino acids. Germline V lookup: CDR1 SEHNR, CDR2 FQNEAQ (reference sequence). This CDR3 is CASSLEGRYGYTF. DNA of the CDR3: TGTGCCAGCAGCTTAGAAGGAAGATATGGCTACACCTTC.

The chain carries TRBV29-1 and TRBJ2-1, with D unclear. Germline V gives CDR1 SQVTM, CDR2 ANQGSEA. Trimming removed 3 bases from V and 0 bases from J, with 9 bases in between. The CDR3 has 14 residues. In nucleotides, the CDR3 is TGCAGCGTTGAGAGTCACCGCTCCTACAATGAGCAGTTCTTC. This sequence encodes CSVESHRSYNEQFF.

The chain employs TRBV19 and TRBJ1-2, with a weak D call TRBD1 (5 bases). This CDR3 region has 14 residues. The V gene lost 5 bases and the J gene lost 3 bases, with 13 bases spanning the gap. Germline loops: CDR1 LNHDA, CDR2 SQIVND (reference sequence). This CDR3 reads CASSEGPRYYGYTF. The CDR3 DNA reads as TGTGCCAGTAGTGAGGGGCCTCGGTACTATGGCTACACCTTC.

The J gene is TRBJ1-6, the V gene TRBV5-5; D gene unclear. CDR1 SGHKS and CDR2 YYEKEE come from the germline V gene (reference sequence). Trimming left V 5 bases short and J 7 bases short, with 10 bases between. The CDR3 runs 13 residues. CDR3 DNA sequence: TGTGCCAGCAGTTCAGAGCCGAATTCACCCCTCCACTTT. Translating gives CASSSEPNSPLHF.

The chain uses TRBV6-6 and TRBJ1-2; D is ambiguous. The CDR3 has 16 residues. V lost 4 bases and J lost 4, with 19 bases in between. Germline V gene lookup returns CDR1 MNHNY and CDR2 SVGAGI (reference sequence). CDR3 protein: CASSFIIGIGGYGYTF. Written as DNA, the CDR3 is TGTGCCAGCAGTTTTATCATAGGAATAGGAGGCTATGGCTACACCTTC.

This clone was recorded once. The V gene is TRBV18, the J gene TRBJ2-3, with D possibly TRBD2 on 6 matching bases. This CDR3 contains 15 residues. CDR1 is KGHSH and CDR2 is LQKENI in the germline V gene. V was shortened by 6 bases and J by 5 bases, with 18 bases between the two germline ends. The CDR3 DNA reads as TGTGCCAGCTCGGTGGGACCTCGGGGAGGAGATACGCAGTATTTT. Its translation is CASSVGPRGGDTQYF.

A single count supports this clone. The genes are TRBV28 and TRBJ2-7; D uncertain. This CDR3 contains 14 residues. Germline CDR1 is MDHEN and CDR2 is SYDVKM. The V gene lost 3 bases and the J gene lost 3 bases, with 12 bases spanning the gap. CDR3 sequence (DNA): TGTGCCAGCAGTTTCATAGGACGGAGCTACGAGCAGTACGTC. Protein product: CASSFIGRSYEQYV.

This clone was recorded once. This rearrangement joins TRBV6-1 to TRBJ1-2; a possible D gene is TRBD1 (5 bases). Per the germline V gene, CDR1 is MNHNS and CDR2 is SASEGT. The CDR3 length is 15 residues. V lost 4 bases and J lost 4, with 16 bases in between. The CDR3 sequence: CASSVAGGSGYGYTF. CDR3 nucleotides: TGTGCCAGCAGTGTAGCTGGGGGTAGTGGCTATGGCTACACCTTC.

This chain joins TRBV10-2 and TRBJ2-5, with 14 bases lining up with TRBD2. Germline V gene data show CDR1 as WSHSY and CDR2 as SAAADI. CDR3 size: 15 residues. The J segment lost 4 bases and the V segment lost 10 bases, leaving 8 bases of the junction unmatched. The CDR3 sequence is CAIAGTSGRGETQYF. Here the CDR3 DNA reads TGCGCCATAGCCGGGACTAGCGGGAGAGGAGAGACCCAGTACTTC.

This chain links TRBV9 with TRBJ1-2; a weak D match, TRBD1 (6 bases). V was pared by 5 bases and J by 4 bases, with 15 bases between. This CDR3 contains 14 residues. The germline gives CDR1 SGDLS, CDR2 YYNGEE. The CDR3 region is CASRRTGSGYGYTF. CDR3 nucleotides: TGTGCCAGCAGAAGAACAGGGTCGGGCTATGGCTACACCTTC.

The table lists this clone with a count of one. As DNA, the CDR3 is TGTGCCATCAGCTTCCCGGGACAGGGTCAACACCGTGACTATGGCTACACCTTC. It specifies CAISFPGQGQHRDYGYTF. The rearrangement links TRBV10-3 to TRBJ1-2; 9 positions match TRBD1. This CDR3 spans 18 amino acids. V dropped 6 bases and J dropped 3; count of bases not matched to a gene: 17. The germline CDR1 and CDR2 sequences are ENHRY and SYGVKD.

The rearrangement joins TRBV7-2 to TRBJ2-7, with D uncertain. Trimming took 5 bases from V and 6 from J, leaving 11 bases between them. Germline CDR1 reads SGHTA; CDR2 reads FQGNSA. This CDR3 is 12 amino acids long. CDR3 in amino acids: CASSLEVGEQYF. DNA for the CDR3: TGTGCCAGCAGCCTTGAGGTAGGCGAGCAGTACTTC.